The 19 T cell receptor beta chains listed next were all sequenced from one sample in a study of blood T cell repertoires in COVID-19 (dated by TCRdb to 2018 to 2020). The method was the immunoSEQ multiplex PCR assay. What TCRdb holds here is the immuneACCESS table cut down to in-frame rearrangements. Part of the clones is not present; checked against another copy, under half of the missing clones reflect an unresolved V gene, and the others are unexplained. For this sample the table gives about 230,000 clones, of which 84% were detected only once. The ten largest clonotypes hold more than 1.2% of the sample. The specimen was peripheral blood. The receptors come from a woman in her thirties or forties who had recovered from COVID-19.

V usage is TRBV10-3 and J usage is TRBJ2-1, with 7 bases matching TRBD2. The V gene end was trimmed by 7 bases and the J gene end by 9 bases; junction bases not matched to a gene: 6. The CDR3 runs 12 residues. In germline, CDR1 is ENHRY, CDR2 SYGVKD. CDR3 coding DNA: TGTGCCATCACCGGACTAGTTGGTGAGCAGTTCTTC. This codes for CAITGLVGEQFF.

Only a few counts were recorded for this clone. The J gene is TRBJ1-1, the V gene TRBV5-4, with D possibly being TRBD1 (5 bases). Trimming shortened V by 2 bases and J by 7 bases, and 18 bases separated the two germline ends. In germline, CDR1 is SGHNT, CDR2 YYREEE (reference sequence). The CDR3 is 15 residues long. The CDR3 nucleotides are TGTGCCAGCAGCTTTAATTCAGGGCCTAAACGTGAAGCTTTCTTT. Translating it yields CASSFNSGPKREAFF.

The rearrangement joins TRBV5-1 to TRBJ1-1, with 8 bases fitting TRBD1. This CDR3 spans 14 amino acids. Germline V CDR1 and CDR2: SGHRS, YFSETQ. Trimming removed 9 bases from V and 1 base from J; junction bases left unmatched: 8. The CDR3 nucleotides read TGCGCCACCTCGACAGGGGAAGGGAACACTGAAGCTTTCTTT. Translation gives CATSTGEGNTEAFF.

The chain links TRBV2 to TRBJ2-3; D remains unclear. Germline-derived CDR1 and CDR2 are SNHLY and FYNNEI. The CDR3 totals 14 residues. Trimming left V 8 bases short and J 8 bases short, with 20 bases between. For the CDR3, the DNA is TGTGCCAGCTCGACCGGGTCGCCTCCGGGTACGCAGTATTTT. Its protein product is CASSTGSPPGTQYF.

The gene calls are TRBV28 and TRBJ2-3; 8 positions agree with TRBD2. The trim removed 10 bases at V and 3 bases at J, leaving 12 bases unmatched. The CDR3 is made up of 15 amino acids. CDR1 is MDHEN, CDR2 SYDVKM, per germline. The CDR3 spells CATGERGGSTDTQYF. The CDR3 nucleotides read TGTGCCACTGGGGAACGGGGGGGTAGTACAGATACGCAGTATTTT.

V and J are TRBV19 and TRBJ2-3, with a possible D match to TRBD2 (5 bases). CDR1 is LNHDA, CDR2 SQIVND, per germline (reference sequence). The CDR3 loop spans 16 amino acids. V was cut by 5 bases and J by 2 bases, with 17 bases left in between. Written as DNA, the CDR3 is TGTGCCAGTAGTCCTAGAGGAGGCGGATACACAGATACGCAGTATTTT. Amino acids: CASSPRGGGYTDTQYF.

The gene calls are TRBV19 and TRBJ1-1; maybe TRBD1 (6 bases). Looked up from germline, CDR1 is LNHDA and CDR2 is SQIVND (reference sequence). V shed 5 bases and J shed 8 bases, with 12 bases lying between them. The CDR3 extends over 12 amino acids. The CDR3 DNA sequence: TGTGCCAGTAGTTCCCACAGGGCCGAAGCTTTCTTT. Protein sequence: CASSSHRAEAFF. Full variable domain (missing parts from reference TRBV19 and TRBJ1-1): DGGITQSPKYLFRKEGQNVTLSCEQNLNHDAMYWYRQDPGQGLRLIYYSQIVNDFQKGDIAEGYSVSREKKESFPLTVTSAQKNPTAFYLCASSSHRAEAFFGQGTRLTVV.

The rearrangement links TRBV19 to TRBJ1-1; TRBD1 agrees at 7 bases. The germline CDR1 and CDR2 sequences are LNHDA and SQIVND (reference sequence). V shed 1 base, J shed 5 bases, and the junction held 4 bases outside the gene matches. The CDR3 is 14 residues long. This chain's CDR3 is CASSIVTGETEAFF. The CDR3 DNA sequence: TGTGCCAGTAGTATAGTTACAGGGGAGACTGAAGCTTTCTTT.

J is TRBJ1-1 and V is TRBV3-1 (or the pseudogene TRBV3-2), with D tentatively TRBD1 (5 bases). V was clipped by 8 bases and J by 2 bases, with 9 bases between them. CDR3 length: 12 residues. Germline values: CDR1 LGHDT, CDR2 YNNKEL (reference sequence). The CDR3 DNA sequence: TGTGCCAGCGGACACTTTAACACTGAAGCTTTCTTT. Its protein product is CASGHFNTEAFF.

The chain is built from TRBV6-5 and TRBJ1-5; TRBD1 matches 8 bases. CDR3 length: 14 amino acids. Trimming cost V 5 bases and J 3 bases; bases outside gene matches: 3. Germline V CDR1 and CDR2: MNHEY, SVGAGI. The CDR3 loop is CASSTGGVNQPQHF. The DNA of the CDR3 is TGTGCCAGCAGTACAGGGGGAGTCAATCAGCCCCAGCATTTT.

This clone has just a few counts. V is TRBV3-1 (or the pseudogene TRBV3-2) and J is TRBJ2-7; 7 bases are a match to TRBD1. Germline V lookup: CDR1 LGHDT, CDR2 YNNKEL (reference sequence). This CDR3 contains 17 residues. Trimming at V came to 3 bases and at J to 0 bases, leaving 11 bases not matched to a gene. Written as DNA, the CDR3 is TGTGCCAGCAGCCATAGGGCCGGGACAGTAAGCTCCTACGAGCAGTACTTC. Its protein product is CASSHRAGTVSSYEQYF.

The J gene is TRBJ1-1, the V gene TRBV7-2; D unclear. Germline values: CDR1 SGHTA, CDR2 FQGNSA. Trimming left V 5 bases short and J 0 bases short, with 10 bases between. The CDR3 contains 14 residues. CDR3 residues: CASSVAGVNTEAFF. In DNA form, the CDR3 reads TGTGCCAGCAGCGTCGCTGGAGTGAACACTGAAGCTTTCTTT.

This clone was counted only a few times. This sequence joins TRBV5-6 and TRBJ1-1; D might be TRBD1 (6 bases). Germline V gene lookup returns CDR1 SGHDT and CDR2 YYEEEE. This CDR3 spans 14 amino acids. V was clipped by 3 bases and J by 11 bases, with 20 bases between them. The CDR3 is CASSYRVKSGVAFF. The DNA of the CDR3 is TGTGCCAGCAGCTACCGGGTGAAGTCAGGGGTCGCTTTCTTT. Full variable domain (missing parts from reference TRBV5-6 and TRBJ1-1): DAGVTQSPTHLIKTRGQQVTLRCSPKSGHDTVSWYQQALGQGPQFIFQYYEEEERQRGNFPDRFSGHQFPNYSSELNVNALLLGDSALYLCASSYRVKSGVAFFGQGTRLTVV.

The rearrangement uses TRBV7-9 and TRBJ1-1; unclear D gene. The CDR3 is 13 amino acids. V gave up 4 bases and J gave up 4 bases, with 10 bases separating them. CDR1 and CDR2 from the germline V gene are SEHNR and FQNEAQ (reference sequence). The CDR3 coding sequence is TGTGCCAGCAGCTCAGGCATAGGCACTGAAGCTTTCTTT. Residues: CASSSGIGTEAFF.

J is TRBJ2-7 and V is TRBV3-1 (or the pseudogene TRBV3-2); 9 bases align to TRBD2. CDR1 is LGHDT, CDR2 YNNKEL, per germline (reference sequence). CDR3 length: 15 residues. V dropped 2 bases and J dropped 2; count of bases not matched to a gene: 4. As DNA, the CDR3 is TGTGCCAGCAGCCAATTGCGGGGGGGCCCCTACGAGCAGTACTTC. This codes for CASSQLRGGPYEQYF.

The chain has TRBV14 and TRBJ1-6, with a possible D match to TRBD1 (6 bases). There are 15 residues in the CDR3. CDR1 is SGHDN and CDR2 is FVKESK in the germline V gene. V lost 4 bases and J 9 bases, leaving 16 bases between the germline ends. The CDR3 sequence is CASSLHRVRISPLHF. In DNA form, the CDR3 reads TGTGCCAGCAGCCTCCACAGGGTGAGGATTTCACCCCTCCACTTT.

The chain joins TRBV5-6 to TRBJ1-1, with 8 bases identical to TRBD1. After removal of 4 bases from V and 2 bases from J, the junction contained 10 bases not matched to a gene. The CDR3 is made up of 16 amino acids. Germline assignment: CDR1 SGHDT and CDR2 YYEEEE. This CDR3 reads CASSPEDREINTEAFF. The CDR3 DNA follows: TGTGCCAGCAGCCCTGAGGACAGGGAGATAAACACTGAAGCTTTCTTT.

This clone was seen only once. The chain employs TRBV19 and TRBJ1-1; 7 positions match TRBD1. V lost 3 bases to trimming and J lost 0 bases; unmatched junction nucleotides: 4. Germline V gene data show CDR1 as LNHDA and CDR2 as SQIVND (reference sequence). This CDR3 is 15 amino acids long. Here the CDR3 DNA reads TGTGCCAGTAGTATGGCAGGGGGTCTGAACACTGAAGCTTTCTTT. It codes for CASSMAGGLNTEAFF.

The chain employs TRBV5-5 and TRBJ2-1; 8 nucleotides match TRBD1. Looked up from germline, CDR1 is SGHKS and CDR2 is YYEKEE (reference sequence). The CDR3 loop spans 15 amino acids. V dropped 4 bases and J dropped 0; count of bases not matched to a gene: 3. The CDR3 nucleotides read TGTGCCAGCAGCCAAGGACAGGGCTCCTACAATGAGCAGTTCTTC. Its translation is CASSQGQGSYNEQFF. Together with reference TRBV5-5 and TRBJ2-1, the CDR3 gives the full variable domain: DAGVTQSPTHLIKTRGQQVTLRCSPISGHKSVSWYQQVLGQGPQFIFQYYEKEERGRGNFPDRFSARQFPNYSSELNVNALLLGDSALYLCASSQGQGSYNEQFFGPGTRLTVL.